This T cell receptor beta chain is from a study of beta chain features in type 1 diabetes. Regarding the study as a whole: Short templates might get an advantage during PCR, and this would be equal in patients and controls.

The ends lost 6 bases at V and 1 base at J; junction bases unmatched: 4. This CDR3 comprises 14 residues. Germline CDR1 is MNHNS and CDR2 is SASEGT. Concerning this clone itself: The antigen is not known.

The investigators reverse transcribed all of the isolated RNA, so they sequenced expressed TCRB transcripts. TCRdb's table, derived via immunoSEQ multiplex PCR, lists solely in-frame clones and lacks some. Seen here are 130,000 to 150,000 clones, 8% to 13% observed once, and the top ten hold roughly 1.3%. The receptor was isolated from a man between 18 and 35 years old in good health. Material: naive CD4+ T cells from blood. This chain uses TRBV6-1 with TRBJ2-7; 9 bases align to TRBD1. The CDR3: CASRMGQGSYEQYF. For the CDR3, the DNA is TGTGCCAGCAGGATGGGACAGGGATCCTACGAGCAGTACTTC.